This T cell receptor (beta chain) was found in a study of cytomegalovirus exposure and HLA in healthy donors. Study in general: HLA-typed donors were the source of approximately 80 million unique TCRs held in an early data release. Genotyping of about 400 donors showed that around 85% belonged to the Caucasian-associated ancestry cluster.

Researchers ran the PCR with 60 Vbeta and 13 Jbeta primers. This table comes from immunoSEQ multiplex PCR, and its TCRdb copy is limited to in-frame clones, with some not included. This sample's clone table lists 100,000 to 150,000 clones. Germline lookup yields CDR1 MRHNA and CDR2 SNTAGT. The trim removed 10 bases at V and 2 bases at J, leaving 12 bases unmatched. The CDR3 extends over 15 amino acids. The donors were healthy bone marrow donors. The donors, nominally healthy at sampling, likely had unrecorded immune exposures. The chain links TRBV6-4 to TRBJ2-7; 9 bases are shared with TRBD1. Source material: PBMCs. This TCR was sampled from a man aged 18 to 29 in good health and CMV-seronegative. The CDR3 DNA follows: TGTGCCACCAGGGCGCGGGGGACAGGGCCCTACGAGCAGTACTTC. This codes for CATRARGTGPYEQYF.